A selection of T cell receptor beta chains follows, all from one sample in a study of technical replicates of blood from a handful of donors. The table came from immunoSEQ multiplex PCR; TCRdb's copy has only in-frame clones and leaves some out. The table shows about 75,000 clones, with roughly nine tenths occurring only once. Sequencing was carried out using T cells isolated from PBMCs. These receptors were obtained from a human donor in good health. Some clones in this sample may be carry-over from other donors' samples. Both conserved end residues are part of each CDR3. A D gene is named only where the DNA matches it firmly. Rows may omit the clone size; those that give it use once, few, many or a size class.

cdr3_aa: CATSRGQGARAGANEKLFF; cdr3_nt: TGTGCCACCAGCAGAGGCCAGGGGGCGCGGGCGGGTGCTAATGAAAAACTGTTTTTT; d_call: TRBD1; clone_size: -; v_call: TRBV15; j_call: TRBJ1-4
cdr3_aa: CASSEGFQSTGELFF; cdr3_nt: TGCGCCAGCAGCGAGGGCTTCCAAAGCACCGGGGAGCTGTTTTTT; d_call: -; clone_size: once; v_call: TRBV5-1; j_call: TRBJ2-2
cdr3_aa: CASSSRGLMNTEAFF; cdr3_nt: TGTGCCAGCAGCTCCAGGGGGCTCATGAACACTGAAGCTTTCTTT; d_call: TRBD1; clone_size: -; v_call: TRBV14; j_call: TRBJ1-1
cdr3_aa: CASSTGSDSYEQYF; cdr3_nt: TGCGCCAGCAGCACCGGAAGCGACTCCTACGAGCAGTACTTC; d_call: -; clone_size: -; v_call: TRBV5-1; j_call: TRBJ2-7
cdr3_aa: CAWSVGTGIKETQYF; cdr3_nt: TGTGCCTGGAGTGTAGGAACAGGGATTAAAGAGACCCAGTACTTC; d_call: -; clone_size: -; v_call: TRBV30; j_call: TRBJ2-5
cdr3_aa: CASSSMTGQETQYF; cdr3_nt: TGTGCCAGCAGCTCGATGACAGGTCAAGAGACCCAGTACTTC; d_call: -; clone_size: -; v_call: TRBV7-9; j_call: TRBJ2-5
cdr3_aa: CASGDRGPADTQYF; cdr3_nt: TGTGCCAGCGGAGACAGGGGGCCGGCAGATACGCAGTATTTT; d_call: TRBD1; clone_size: -; v_call: TRBV2; j_call: TRBJ2-3
cdr3_aa: CASSVPPGQPFSYEQYF; cdr3_nt: TGTGCCAGCAGCGTCCCTCCGGGACAGCCGTTCTCCTACGAGCAGTACTTC; d_call: TRBD1; clone_size: -; v_call: TRBV7-8; j_call: TRBJ2-7
cdr3_aa: CASSLGGVGYEQYF; cdr3_nt: TGTGCCAGCAGCTTGGGGGGGGTCGGATACGAGCAGTACTTC; d_call: -; clone_size: once; v_call: TRBV5-6; j_call: TRBJ2-7
cdr3_aa: CASSYWSSTEETQYF; cdr3_nt: TGTGCCAGCAGTTACTGGTCTAGCACAGAAGAGACCCAGTACTTC; d_call: -; clone_size: -; v_call: TRBV6-5; j_call: TRBJ2-5